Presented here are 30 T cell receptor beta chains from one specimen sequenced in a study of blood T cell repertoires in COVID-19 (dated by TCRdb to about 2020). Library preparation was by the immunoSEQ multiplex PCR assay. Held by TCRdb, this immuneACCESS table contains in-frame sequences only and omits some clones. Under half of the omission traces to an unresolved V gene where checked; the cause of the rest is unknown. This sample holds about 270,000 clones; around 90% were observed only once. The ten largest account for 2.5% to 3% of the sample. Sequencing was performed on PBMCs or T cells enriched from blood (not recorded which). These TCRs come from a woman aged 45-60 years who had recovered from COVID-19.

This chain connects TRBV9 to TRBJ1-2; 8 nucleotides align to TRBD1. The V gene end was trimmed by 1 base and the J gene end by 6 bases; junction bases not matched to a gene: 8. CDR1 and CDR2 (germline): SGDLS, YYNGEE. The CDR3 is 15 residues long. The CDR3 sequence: CASSVRDRPGDGYTF. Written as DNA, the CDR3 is TGTGCCAGCAGCGTAAGGGACAGGCCGGGGGATGGCTACACCTTC.

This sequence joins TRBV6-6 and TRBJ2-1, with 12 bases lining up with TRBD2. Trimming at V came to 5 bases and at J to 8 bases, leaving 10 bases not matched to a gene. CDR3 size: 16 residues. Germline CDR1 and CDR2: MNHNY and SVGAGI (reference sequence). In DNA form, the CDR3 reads TGTGCCAGCAGTCCCCACCGGACTAGCGGGGTCGATGAGCAGTTCTTC. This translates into CASSPHRTSGVDEQFF.

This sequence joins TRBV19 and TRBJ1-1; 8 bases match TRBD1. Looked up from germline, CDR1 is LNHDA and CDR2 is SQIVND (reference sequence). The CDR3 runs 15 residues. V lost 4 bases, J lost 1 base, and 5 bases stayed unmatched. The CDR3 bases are TGTGCCAGTAGTAAACGACAGGGGCGGAACACTGAAGCTTTCTTT. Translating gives CASSKRQGRNTEAFF.

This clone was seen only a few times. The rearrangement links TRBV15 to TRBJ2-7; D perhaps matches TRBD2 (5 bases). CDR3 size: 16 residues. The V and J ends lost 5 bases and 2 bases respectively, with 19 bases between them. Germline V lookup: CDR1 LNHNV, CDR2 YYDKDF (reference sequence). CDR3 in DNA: TGTGCCACCAGCCGGCCGGGAATGGGCGGTACCTACGAGCAGTACTTC. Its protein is CATSRPGMGGTYEQYF.

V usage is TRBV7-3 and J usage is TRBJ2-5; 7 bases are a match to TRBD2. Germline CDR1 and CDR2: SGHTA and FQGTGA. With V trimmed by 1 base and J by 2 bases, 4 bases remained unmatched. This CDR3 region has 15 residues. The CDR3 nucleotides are TGTGCCAGCAGCTTAAGGGGGACTACTCAAGAGACCCAGTACTTC. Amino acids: CASSLRGTTQETQYF.

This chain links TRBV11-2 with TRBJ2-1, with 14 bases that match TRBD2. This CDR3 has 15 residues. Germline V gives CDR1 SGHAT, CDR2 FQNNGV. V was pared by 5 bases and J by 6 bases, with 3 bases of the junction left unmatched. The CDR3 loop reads CASSVGLAGGNEQFF. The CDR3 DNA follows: TGTGCCAGCAGCGTAGGACTAGCGGGAGGCAATGAGCAGTTCTTC.

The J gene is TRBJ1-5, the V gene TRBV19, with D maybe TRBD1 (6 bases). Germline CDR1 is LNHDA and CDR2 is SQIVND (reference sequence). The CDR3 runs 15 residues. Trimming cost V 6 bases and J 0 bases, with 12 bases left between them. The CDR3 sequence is CASRGGAGSNQPQHF. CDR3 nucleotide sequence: TGTGCCAGTAGGGGGGGGGCAGGTAGCAATCAGCCCCAGCATTTT. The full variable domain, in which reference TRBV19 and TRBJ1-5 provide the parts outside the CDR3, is DGGITQSPKYLFRKEGQNVTLSCEQNLNHDAMYWYRQDPGQGLRLIYYSQIVNDFQKGDIAEGYSVSREKKESFPLTVTSAQKNPTAFYLCASRGGAGSNQPQHFGDGTRLSIL.

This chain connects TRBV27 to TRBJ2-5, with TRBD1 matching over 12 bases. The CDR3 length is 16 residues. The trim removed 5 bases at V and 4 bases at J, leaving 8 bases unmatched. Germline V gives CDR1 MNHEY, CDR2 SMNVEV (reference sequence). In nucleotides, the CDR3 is TGTGCCAGCAGTGATTCCGGGACAGGGGGCTTAGAGACCCAGTACTTC. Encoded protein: CASSDSGTGGLETQYF.

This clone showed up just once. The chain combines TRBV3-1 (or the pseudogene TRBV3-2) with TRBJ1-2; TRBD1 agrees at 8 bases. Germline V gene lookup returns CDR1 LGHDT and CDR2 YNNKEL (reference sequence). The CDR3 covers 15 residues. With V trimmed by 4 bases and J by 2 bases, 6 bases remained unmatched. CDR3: CASSPAGQANYGYTF. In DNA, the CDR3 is TGTGCCAGCAGCCCGGCGGGACAGGCCAACTATGGCTACACCTTC.

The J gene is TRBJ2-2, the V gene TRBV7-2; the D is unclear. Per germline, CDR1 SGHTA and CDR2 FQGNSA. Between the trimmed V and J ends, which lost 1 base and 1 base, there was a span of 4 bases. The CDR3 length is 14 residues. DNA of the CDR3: TGTGCCAGCAGCTTAGGCGTGAACACCGGGGAGCTGTTTTTT. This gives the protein CASSLGVNTGELFF.

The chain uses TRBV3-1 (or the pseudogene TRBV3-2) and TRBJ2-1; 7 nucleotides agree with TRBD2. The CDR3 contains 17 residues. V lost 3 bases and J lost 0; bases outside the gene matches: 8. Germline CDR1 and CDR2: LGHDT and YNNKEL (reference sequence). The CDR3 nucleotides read TGTGCCAGCAGCCAGCTTCTAGCGGCGAGCTCCTACAATGAGCAGTTCTTC. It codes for CASSQLLAASSYNEQFF.

CDR3 DNA: TGTGCCAGCAGCCCTAAACCCGGGACTAGCGGGATTGGCAGTAAGGCCGGGGAGCTGTTTTTT. Translated, it gives CASSPKPGTSGIGSKAGELFF. The V call is TRBV3-1 (or the pseudogene TRBV3-2), the J call TRBJ2-2; 13 bases fit TRBD2. Germline V gene data show CDR1 as LGHDT and CDR2 as YNNKEL (reference sequence). V lost 4 bases to trimming and J lost 6 bases; unmatched junction nucleotides: 20. The CDR3 runs to 21 residues.

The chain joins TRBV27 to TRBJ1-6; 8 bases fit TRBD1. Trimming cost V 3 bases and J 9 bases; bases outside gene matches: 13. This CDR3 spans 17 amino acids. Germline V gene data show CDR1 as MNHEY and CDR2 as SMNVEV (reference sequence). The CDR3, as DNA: TGTGCCAGCAGTTTGGAGGCAGGGGGCGACGGTGGTTCACCCCTCCACTTT. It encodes CASSLEAGGDGGSPLHF.

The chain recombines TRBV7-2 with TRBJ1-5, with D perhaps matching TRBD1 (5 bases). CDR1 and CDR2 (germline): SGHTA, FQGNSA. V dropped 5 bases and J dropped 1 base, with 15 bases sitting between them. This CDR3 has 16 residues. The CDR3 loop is CASSPVGASSNQPQHF. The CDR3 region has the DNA TGTGCCAGCAGCCCCGTTGGGGCCTCCAGCAATCAGCCCCAGCATTTT.

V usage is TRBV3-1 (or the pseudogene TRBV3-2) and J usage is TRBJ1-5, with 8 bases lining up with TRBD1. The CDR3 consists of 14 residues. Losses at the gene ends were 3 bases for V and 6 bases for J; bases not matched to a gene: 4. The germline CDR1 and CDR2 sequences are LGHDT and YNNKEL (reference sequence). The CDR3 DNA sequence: TGTGCCAGCAGCCAGGGACAGGCGATTCAGCCCCAGCATTTT. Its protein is CASSQGQAIQPQHF.

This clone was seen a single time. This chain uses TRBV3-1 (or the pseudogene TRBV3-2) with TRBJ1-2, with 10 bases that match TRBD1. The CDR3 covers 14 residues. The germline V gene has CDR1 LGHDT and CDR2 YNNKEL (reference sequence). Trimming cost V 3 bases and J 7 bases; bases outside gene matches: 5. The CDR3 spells CASSHAGTGVGYTF. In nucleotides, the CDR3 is TGTGCCAGCAGCCATGCCGGGACAGGGGTTGGCTACACCTTC.

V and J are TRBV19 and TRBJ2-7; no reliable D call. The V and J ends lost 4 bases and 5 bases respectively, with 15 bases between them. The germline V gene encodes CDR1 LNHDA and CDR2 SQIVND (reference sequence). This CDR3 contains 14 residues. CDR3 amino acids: CASSSIAVVDEQYF. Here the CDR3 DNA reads TGTGCCAGTAGTAGCATCGCCGTAGTGGACGAGCAGTACTTC.

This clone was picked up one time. In DNA, the CDR3 is TGCGCCAGCAGCCGGTTAGAGGGTCGGTCCTACAATGAGCAGTTCTTC. It yields the protein CASSRLEGRSYNEQFF. The rearrangement links TRBV4-1 to TRBJ2-1, with D possibly being TRBD2 (5 bases). The CDR3 is 16 residues long. Germline CDR1 reads MGHRA; CDR2 reads YSYEKL. Trimming took 4 bases from V and 1 from J, leaving 14 bases between them.

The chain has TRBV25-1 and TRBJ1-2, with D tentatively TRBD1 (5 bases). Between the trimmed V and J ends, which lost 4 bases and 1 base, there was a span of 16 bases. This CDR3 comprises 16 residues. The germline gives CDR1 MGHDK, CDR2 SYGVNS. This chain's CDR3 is CASSGGREYLNYGYTF. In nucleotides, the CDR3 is TGTGCCAGCAGTGGGGGCAGAGAATACCTTAACTATGGCTACACCTTC.

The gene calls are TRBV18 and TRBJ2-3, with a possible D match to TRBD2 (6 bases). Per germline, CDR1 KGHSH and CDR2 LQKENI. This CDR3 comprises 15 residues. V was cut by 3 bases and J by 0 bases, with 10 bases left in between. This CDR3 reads CASSPGSGSTDTQYF. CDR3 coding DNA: TGTGCCAGCTCACCGGGGAGCGGGAGCACAGATACGCAGTATTTT.

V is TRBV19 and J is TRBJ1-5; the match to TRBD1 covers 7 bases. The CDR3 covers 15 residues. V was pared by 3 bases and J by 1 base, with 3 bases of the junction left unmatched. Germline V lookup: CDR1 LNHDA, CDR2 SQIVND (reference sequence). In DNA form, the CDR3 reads TGTGCCAGTAGTATTCGGACAGGAAGCAATCAGCCCCAGCATTTT. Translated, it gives CASSIRTGSNQPQHF. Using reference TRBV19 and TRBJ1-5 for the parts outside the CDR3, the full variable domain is DGGITQSPKYLFRKEGQNVTLSCEQNLNHDAMYWYRQDPGQGLRLIYYSQIVNDFQKGDIAEGYSVSREKKESFPLTVTSAQKNPTAFYLCASSIRTGSNQPQHFGDGTRLSIL.

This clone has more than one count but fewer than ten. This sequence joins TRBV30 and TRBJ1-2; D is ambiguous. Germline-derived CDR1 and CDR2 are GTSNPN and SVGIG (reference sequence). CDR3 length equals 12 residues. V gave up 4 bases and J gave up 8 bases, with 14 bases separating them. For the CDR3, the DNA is TGTGCCTGGATTTCTGGGTCCGGGGGCTACACCTTC. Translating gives CAWISGSGGYTF.

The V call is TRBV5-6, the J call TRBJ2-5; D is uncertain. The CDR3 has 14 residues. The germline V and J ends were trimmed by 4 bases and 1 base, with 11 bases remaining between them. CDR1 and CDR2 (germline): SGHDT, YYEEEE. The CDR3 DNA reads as TGTGCCAGCAGCCTTCTGTCCTCCCAAGAGACCCAGTACTTC. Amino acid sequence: CASSLLSSQETQYF.

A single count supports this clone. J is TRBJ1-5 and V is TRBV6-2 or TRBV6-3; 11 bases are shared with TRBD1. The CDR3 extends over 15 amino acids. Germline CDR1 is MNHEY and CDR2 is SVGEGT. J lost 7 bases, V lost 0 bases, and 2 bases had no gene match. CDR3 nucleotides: TGTGCCAGCAGTTACTCAGGACAGGGGGCGCAGCCCCAGCATTTT. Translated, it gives CASSYSGQGAQPQHF.

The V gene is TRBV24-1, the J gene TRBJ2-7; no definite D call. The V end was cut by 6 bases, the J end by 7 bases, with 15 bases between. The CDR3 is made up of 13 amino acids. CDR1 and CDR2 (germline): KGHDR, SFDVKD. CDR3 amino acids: CATSPAAAREQYF. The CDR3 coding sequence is TGTGCCACCAGTCCGGCAGCCGCGAGGGAGCAGTACTTC.

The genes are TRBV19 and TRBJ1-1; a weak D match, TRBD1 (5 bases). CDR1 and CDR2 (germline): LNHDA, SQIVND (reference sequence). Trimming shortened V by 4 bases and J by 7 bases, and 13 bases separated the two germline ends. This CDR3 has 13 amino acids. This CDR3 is CASSTRVLLEAFF. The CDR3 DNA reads TGTGCCAGTAGTACCAGGGTACTGCTTGAAGCTTTCTTT.

The CDR3 bases are TGTGCCAGCAGGGCTGGACTAGCTATTTCCTACGAGCAGTACTTC. It specifies CASRAGLAISYEQYF. The chain uses TRBV6-5 and TRBJ2-7; 8 positions match TRBD2. J gave up 1 base and V 6 bases, and 8 bases lay outside the gene matches. Per germline, CDR1 MNHEY and CDR2 SVGAGI. The CDR3 consists of 15 residues.

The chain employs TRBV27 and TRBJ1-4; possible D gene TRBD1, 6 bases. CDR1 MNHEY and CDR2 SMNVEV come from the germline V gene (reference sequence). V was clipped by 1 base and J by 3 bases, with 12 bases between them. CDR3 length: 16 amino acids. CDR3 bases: TGTGCCAGCAGTTTATGGTCAGGGGCAGCTAATGAAAAACTGTTTTTT. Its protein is CASSLWSGAANEKLFF.

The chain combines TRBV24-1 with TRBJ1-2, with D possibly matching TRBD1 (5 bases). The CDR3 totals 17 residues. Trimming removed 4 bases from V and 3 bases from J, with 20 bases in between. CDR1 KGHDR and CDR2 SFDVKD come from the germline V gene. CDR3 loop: CATSDRDWPTGDYGYTF. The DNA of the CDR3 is TGTGCCACCAGTGACAGGGACTGGCCCACGGGCGACTATGGCTACACCTTC.

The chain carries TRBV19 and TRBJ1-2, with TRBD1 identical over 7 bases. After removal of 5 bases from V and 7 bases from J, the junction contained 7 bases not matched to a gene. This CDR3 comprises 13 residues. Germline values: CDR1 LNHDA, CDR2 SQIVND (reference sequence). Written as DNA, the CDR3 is TGTGCCAGTAGTCGGGACAGAGCCTCTGGCTACACCTTC. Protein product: CASSRDRASGYTF.